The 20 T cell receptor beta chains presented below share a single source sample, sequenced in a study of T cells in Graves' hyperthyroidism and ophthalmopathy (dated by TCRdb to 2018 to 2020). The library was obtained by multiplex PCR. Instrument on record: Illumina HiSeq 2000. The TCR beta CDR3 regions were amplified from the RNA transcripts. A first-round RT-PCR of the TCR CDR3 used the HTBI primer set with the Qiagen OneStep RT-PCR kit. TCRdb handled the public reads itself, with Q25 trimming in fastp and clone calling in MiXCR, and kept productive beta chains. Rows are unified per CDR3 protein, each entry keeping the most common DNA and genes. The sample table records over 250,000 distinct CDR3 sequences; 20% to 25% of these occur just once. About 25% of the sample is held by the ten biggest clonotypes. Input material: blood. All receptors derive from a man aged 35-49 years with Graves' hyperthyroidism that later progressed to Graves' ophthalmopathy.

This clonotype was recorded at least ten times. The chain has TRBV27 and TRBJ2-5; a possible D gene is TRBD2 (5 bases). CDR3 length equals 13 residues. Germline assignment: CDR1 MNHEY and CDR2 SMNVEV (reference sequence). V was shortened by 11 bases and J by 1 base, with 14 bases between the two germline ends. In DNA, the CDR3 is TGTGCCGGCATCCAGGCGGGCCAAGAGACCCAGTACTTC. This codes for CAGIQAGQETQYF.

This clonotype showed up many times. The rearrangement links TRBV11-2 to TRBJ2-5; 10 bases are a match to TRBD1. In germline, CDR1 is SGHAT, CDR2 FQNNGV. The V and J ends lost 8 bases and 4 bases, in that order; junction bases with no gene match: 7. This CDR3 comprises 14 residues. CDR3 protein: CASETGGRLETQYF. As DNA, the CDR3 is TGTGCCAGCGAGACAGGGGGCCGCTTAGAGACCCAGTACTTC.

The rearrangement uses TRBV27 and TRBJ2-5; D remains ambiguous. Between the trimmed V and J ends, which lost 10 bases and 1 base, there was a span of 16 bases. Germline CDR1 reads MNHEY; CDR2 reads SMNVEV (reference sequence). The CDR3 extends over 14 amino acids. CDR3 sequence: CAIKSNSGQETQYF. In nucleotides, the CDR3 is TGTGCCATCAAGTCGAATTCCGGCCAAGAGACCCAGTACTTC.

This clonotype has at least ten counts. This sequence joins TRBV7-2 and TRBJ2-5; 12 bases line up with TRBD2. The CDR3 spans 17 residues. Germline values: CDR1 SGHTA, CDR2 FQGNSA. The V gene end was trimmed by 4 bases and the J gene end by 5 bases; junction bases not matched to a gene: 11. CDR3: CASSSLGLAGIHETQYF. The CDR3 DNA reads TGTGCCAGCAGCTCACTCGGACTAGCGGGAATCCATGAGACCCAGTACTTC.

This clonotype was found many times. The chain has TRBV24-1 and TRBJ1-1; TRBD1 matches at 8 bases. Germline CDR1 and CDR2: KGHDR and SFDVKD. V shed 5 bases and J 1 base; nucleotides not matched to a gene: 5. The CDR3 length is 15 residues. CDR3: CATSGSQGANTEAFF. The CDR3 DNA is TGTGCCACCAGTGGGTCTCAGGGGGCGAACACTGAAGCTTTCTTT.

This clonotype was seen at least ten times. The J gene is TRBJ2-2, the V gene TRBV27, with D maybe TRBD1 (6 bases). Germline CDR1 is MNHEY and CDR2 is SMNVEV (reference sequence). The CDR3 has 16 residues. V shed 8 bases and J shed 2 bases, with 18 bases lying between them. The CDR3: CASGINRALNTGELFF. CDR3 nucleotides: TGTGCCAGCGGAATTAACAGGGCCCTAAACACCGGGGAGCTGTTTTTT.

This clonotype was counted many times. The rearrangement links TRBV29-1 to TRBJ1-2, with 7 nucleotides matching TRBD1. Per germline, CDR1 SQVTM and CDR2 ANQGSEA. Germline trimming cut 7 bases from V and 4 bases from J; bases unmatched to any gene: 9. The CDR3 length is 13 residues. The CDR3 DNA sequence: TGCAGCGCCACGACAGGGAGGGTCTATGGCTACACCTTC. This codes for CSATTGRVYGYTF. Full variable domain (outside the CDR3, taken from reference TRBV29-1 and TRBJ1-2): SAVISQKPSRDICQRGTSLTIQCQVDSQVTMMFWYRQQPGQSLTLIATANQGSEATYESGFVIDKFPISRPNLTFSTLTVSNMSPEDSSIYLCSATTGRVYGYTFGSGTRLTVV.

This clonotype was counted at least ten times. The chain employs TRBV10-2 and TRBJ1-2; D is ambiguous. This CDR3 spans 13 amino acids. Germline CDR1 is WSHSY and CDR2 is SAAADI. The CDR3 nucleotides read TGCGCTACCGTGGAGCAACTGGGCTATGGCTACACCTTC. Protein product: CATVEQLGYGYTF.

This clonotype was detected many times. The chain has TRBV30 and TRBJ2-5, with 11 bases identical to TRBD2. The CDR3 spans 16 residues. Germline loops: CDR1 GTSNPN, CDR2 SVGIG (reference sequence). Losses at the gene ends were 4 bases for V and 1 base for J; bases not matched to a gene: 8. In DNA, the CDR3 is TGTGCCTGGAAACGATTTAGCGGGAGGGCCCAAGAGACCCAGTACTTC. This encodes CAWKRFSGRAQETQYF.

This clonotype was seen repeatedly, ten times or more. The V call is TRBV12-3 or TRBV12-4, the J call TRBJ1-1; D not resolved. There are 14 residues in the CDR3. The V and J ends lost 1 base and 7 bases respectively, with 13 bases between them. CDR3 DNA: TGTGCCAGCAGTTTAGTAGCCCTGAAGGTTGAAGCTTTCTTT. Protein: CASSLVALKVEAFF.

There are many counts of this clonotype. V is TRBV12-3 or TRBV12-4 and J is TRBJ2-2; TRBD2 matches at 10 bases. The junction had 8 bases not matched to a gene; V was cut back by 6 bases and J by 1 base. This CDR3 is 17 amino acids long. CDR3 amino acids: CASRYRRTSGNTGELFF. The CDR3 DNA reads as TGTGCCAGCAGATATAGACGGACTAGCGGGAACACCGGGGAGCTGTTTTTT.

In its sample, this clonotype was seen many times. As DNA, the CDR3 is TGCAGTGCTAGGGATTTAGCGGGAGTCACAGATACGCAGTATTTT. As protein: CSARDLAGVTDTQYF. The J gene is TRBJ2-3, the V gene TRBV20-1; 9 bases line up with TRBD2. CDR1 is DFQATT, CDR2 SNEGSKA, per germline (reference sequence). V dropped 3 bases and J dropped 2; count of bases not matched to a gene: 6. The CDR3 runs 15 residues.

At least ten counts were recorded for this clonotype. CDR3 DNA: TGTGCCAGCTCCCTAAGTGGCGGGAGGGGGGCCGGGGAGCTGTTTTTT. The encoded protein is CASSLSGGRGAGELFF. The chain has TRBV7-8 and TRBJ2-2; 9 bases are shared with TRBD2. Looked up from germline, CDR1 is SGHVS and CDR2 is FQNEAQ. The CDR3 runs 16 residues. V dropped 8 bases and J dropped 6; count of bases not matched to a gene: 13.

The chain's CDR3 is CASSGTGEQYF. Written as DNA, the CDR3 is TGTGCCAGCAGCGGGACCGGGGAGCAGTACTTC. The rearrangement joins TRBV6-2 or TRBV6-3 to TRBJ2-7; the D gene could be TRBD1 or TRBD2 (5 bases each). The germline V gene encodes CDR1 MNHEY and CDR2 SVGEGT. The germline V and J ends were trimmed by 6 bases and 7 bases, with 10 bases remaining between them. The CDR3 totals 11 residues.

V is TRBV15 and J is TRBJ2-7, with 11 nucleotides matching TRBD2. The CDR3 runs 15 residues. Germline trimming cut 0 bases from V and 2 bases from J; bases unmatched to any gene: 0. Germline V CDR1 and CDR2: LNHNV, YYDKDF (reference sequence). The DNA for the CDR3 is TGTGCCACCAGCAGAGAGACTAGCGGGACCTACGAGCAGTACTTC. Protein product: CATSRETSGTYEQYF.

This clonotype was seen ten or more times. CDR3 in DNA: TGTGCCAGCAGCCGCTGGGACTACGAGCAGTACTTC. Amino acids: CASSRWDYEQYF. The rearrangement uses TRBV6-1 and TRBJ2-7; D is ambiguous. CDR1 and CDR2 from the germline V gene are MNHNS and SASEGT. CDR3 size: 12 residues. Trimming removed 6 bases from V and 3 bases from J, with 9 bases in between.

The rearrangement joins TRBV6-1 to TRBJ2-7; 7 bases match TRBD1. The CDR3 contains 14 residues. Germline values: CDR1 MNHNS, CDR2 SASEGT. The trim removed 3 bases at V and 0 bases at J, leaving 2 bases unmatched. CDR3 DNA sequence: TGTGCCAGCAGTGAGGGACAGAGCTCCTACGAGCAGTACTTC. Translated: CASSEGQSSYEQYF.

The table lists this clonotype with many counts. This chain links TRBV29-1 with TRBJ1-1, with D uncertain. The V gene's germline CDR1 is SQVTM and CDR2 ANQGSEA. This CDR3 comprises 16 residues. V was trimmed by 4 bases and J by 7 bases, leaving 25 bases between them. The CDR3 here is CSVVVVNGSLAHEAFF. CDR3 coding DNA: TGCAGCGTTGTAGTGGTTAATGGCAGTTTGGCCCATGAAGCTTTCTTT.

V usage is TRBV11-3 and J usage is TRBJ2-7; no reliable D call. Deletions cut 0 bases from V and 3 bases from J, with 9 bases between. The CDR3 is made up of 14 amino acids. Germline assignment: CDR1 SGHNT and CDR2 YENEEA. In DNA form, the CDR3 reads TGTGCCAGCAGCTTAGACGTACGACGCTACGAGCAGTACTTC. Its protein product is CASSLDVRRYEQYF.

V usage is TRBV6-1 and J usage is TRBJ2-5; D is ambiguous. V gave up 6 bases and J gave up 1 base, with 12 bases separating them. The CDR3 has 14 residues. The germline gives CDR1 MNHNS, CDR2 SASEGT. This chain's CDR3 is CASRPSWGQETQYF. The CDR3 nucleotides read TGTGCCAGCAGACCCTCCTGGGGCCAAGAGACCCAGTACTTC.